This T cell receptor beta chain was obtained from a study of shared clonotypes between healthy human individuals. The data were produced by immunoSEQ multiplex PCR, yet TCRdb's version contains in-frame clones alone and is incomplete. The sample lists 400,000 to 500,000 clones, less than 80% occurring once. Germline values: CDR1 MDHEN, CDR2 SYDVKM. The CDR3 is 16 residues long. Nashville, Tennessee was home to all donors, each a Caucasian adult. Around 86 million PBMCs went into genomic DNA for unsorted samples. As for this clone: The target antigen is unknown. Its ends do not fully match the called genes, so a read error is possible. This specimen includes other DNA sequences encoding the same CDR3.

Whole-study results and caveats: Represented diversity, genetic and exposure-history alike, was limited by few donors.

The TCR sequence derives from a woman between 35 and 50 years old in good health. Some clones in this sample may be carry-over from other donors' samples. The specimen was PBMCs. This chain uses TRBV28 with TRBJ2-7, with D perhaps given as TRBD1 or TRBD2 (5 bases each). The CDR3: CASRSAWAGTYYEQYF. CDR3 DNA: TGCGCCAGCAGGTCTGCGTGGGCAGGGACCTACTACGAGCAGTACTTC.